This T cell receptor beta chain was observed in a study of blood T cell repertoires in COVID-19. Background on the study: Some COVID-19 samples were acute and others convalescent; all came from the United States, Italy and Spain. PBMCs, B-cell-depleted T cells, or T cells were the source of the cDNA or gDNA that made up the material.

Original processing notes: Reference gene primer amplification yielded estimated nucleated cell counts. The repertoire was sequenced with immunoSEQ multiplex PCR; TCRdb's copy has only in-frame clones and lacks some. That table gives V, J and clone size, and the DNA gave D and trimming. The table has some 530,000 clones, 70% to 90% seen once. The CDR3 has 15 amino acids. CDR1 and CDR2 (germline): SGHTA, FQGTGA. V lost 5 bases to trimming and J lost 3 bases; unmatched junction nucleotides: 3. The sequence came from a human donor in a cohort sampled during active COVID-19. The chain links TRBV7-3 to TRBJ2-1; TRBD2 aligns across 11 bases. Sequenced material: peripheral blood. The CDR3: CASSPGLAVYNEQFF. CDR3 in DNA: TGTGCCAGCAGCCCGGGACTAGCGGTCTACAATGAGCAGTTCTTC.